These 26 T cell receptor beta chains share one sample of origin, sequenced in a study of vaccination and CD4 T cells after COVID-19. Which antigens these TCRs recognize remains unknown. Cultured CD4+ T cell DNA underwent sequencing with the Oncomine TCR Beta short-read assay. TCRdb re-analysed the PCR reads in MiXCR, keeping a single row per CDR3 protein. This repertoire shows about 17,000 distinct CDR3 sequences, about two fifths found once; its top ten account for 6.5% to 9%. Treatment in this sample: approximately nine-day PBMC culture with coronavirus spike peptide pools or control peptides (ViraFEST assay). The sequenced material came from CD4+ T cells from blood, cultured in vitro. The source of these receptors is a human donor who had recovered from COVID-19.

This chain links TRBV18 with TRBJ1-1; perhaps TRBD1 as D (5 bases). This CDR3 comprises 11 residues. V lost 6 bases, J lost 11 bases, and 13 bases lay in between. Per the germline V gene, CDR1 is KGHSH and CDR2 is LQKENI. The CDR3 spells CASSEGRRAFF. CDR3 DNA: TGTGCCAGCTCGGAGGGACGCCGGGCTTTCTTT.

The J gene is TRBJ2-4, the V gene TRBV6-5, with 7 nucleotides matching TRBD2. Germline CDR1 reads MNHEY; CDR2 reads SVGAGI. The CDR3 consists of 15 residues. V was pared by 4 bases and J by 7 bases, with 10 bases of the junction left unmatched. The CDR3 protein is CASSSPRGSGNIQYF. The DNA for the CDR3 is TGTGCCAGCAGTTCTCCGCGCGGGAGCGGGAACATTCAGTACTTC.

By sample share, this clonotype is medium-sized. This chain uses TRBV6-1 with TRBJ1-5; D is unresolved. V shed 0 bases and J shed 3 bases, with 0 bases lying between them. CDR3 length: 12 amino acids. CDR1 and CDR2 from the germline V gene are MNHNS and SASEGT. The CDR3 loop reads CASSEANQPQHF. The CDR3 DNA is TGTGCCAGCAGTGAAGCCAATCAGCCCCAGCATTTT.

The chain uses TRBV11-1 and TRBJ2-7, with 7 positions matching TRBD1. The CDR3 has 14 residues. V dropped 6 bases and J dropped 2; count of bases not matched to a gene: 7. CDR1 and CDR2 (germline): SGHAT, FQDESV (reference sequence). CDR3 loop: CASSDRVWTYEQYF. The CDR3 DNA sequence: TGTGCCAGCAGTGACAGGGTATGGACCTACGAGCAGTACTTC.

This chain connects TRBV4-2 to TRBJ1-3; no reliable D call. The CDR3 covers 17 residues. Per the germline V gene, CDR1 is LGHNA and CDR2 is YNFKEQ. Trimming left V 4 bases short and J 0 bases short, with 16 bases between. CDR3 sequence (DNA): TGTGCCAGCAGCCCAACCCTCCCACGGAACTCTGGAAACACCATATATTTT. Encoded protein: CASSPTLPRNSGNTIYF.

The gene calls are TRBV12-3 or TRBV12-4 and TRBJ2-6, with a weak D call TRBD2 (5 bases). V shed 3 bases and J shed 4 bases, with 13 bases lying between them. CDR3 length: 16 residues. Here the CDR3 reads CASSFPGILGANVLTF. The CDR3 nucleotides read TGTGCCAGCAGTTTTCCGGGGATTCTCGGGGCCAACGTCCTGACTTTC.

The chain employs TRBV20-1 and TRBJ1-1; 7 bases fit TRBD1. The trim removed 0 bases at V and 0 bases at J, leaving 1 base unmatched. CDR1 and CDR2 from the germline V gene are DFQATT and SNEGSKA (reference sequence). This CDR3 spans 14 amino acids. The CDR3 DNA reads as TGCAGTGCTAGAGACGGGACAGTGAACACTGAAGCTTTCTTT. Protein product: CSARDGTVNTEAFF.

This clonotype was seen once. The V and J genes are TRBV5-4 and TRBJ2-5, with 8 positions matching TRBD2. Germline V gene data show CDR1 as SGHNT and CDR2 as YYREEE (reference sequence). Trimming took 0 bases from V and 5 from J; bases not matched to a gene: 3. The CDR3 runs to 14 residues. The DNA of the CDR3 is TGTGCCAGCAGCTTGGCGGGAGGGGCGGAGACCCAGTACTTC. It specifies CASSLAGGAETQYF.

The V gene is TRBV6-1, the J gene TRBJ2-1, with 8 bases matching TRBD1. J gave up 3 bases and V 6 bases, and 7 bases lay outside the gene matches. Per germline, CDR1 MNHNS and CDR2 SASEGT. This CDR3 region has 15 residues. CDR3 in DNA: TGTGCCAGCAGAAAGCAGGGGGCTTTCTACAATGAGCAGTTCTTC. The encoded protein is CASRKQGAFYNEQFF.

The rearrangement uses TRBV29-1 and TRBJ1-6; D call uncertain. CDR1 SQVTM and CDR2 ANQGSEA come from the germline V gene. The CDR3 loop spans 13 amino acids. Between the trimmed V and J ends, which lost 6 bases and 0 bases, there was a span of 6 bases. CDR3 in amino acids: CSVRSSYNSPLHF. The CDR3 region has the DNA TGCAGCGTGAGGAGCTCCTATAATTCACCCCTCCACTTT. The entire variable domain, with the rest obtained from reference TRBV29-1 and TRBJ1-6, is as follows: SAVISQKPSRDICQRGTSLTIQCQVDSQVTMMFWYRQQPGQSLTLIATANQGSEATYESGFVIDKFPISRPNLTFSTLTVSNMSPEDSSIYLCSVRSSYNSPLHFGNGTRLTVT.

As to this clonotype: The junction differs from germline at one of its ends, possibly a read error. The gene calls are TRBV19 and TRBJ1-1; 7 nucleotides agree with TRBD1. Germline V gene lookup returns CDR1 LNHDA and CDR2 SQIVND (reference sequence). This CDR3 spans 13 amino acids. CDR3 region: CASGFDRDTEASF. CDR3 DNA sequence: TGTGCCAGCGGCTTCGACAGGGACACTGAAGCTTCCTTT.

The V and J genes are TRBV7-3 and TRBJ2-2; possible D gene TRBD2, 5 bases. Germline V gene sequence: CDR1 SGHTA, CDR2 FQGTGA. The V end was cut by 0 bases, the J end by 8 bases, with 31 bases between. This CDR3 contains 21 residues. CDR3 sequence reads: CASSLTLGIPGLGLPWGELFF. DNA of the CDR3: TGTGCCAGCAGCTTAACCCTCGGGATTCCCGGGCTAGGTCTCCCCTGGGGGGAGCTGTTTTTT.

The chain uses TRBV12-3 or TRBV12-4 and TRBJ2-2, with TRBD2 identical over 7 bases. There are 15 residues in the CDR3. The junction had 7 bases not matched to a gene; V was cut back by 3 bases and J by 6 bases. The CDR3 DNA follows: TGTGCCAGCAGTTTTCGTGGGAGCGGGGCCGGGGAGCTGTTTTTT. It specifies CASSFRGSGAGELFF.

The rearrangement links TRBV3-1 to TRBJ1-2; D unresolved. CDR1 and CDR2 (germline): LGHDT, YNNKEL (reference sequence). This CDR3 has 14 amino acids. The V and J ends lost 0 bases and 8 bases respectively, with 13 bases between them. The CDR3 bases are TGTGCCAGCAGCCAAGATCACACCGTGGGCGGCTACACCTTC. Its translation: CASSQDHTVGGYTF.

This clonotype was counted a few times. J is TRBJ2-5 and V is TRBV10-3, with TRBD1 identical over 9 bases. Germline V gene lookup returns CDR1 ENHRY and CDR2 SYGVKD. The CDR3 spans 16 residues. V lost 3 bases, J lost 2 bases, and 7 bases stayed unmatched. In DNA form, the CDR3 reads TGTGCCATCAGTGACCCGGGACAGGGCACGCAAGAGACCCAGTACTTC. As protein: CAISDPGQGTQETQYF.

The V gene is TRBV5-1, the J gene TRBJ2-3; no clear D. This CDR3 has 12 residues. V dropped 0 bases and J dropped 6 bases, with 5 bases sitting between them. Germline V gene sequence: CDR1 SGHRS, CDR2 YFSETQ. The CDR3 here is CASSLVGDTQYF. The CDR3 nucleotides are TGCGCCAGCAGCTTGGTAGGGGATACGCAGTATTTT. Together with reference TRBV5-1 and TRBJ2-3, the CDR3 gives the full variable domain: KAGVTQTPRYLIKTRGQQVTLSCSPISGHRSVSWYQQTPGQGLQFLFEYFSETQRNKGNFPGRFSGRQFSNSRSEMNVSTLELGDSALYLCASSLVGDTQYFGPGTRLTVL.

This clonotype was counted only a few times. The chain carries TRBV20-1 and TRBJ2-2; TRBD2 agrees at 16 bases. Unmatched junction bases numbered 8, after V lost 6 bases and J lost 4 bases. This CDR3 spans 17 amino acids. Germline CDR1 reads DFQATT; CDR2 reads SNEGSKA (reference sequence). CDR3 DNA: TGCAGTGCACCATCCGGGACTAGCGGGAGGGCCACCGGGGAGCTGTTTTTT. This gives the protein CSAPSGTSGRATGELFF.

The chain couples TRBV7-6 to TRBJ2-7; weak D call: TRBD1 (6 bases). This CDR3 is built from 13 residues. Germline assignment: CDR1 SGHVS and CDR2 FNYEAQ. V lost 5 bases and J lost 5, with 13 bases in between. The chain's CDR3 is CASSQVSGDEQYF. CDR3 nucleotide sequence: TGTGCCAGCAGCCAAGTCTCAGGGGACGAGCAGTACTTC.

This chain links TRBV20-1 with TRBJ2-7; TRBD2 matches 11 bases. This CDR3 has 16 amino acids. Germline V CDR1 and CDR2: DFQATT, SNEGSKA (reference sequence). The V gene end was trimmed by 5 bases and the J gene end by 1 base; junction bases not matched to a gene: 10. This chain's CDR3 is CSAAMGTSGFSYEQYF. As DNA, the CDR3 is TGCAGTGCTGCCATGGGGACTAGCGGATTTTCCTACGAGCAGTACTTC.

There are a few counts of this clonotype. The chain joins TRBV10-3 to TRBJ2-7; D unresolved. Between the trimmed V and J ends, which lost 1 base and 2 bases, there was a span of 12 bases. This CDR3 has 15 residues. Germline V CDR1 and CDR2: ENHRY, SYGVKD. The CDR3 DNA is TGTGCCATCAGTGAGTTTGACCCCCCCACCTACGAGCAGTACTTC. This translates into CAISEFDPPTYEQYF.

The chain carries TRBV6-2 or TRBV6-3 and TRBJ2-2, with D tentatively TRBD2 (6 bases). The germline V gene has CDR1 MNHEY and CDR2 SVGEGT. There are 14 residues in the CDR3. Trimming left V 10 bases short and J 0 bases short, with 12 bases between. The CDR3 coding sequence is TGTGCCACCCTTTGGGGGGCGAACACCGGGGAGCTGTTTTTT. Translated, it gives CATLWGANTGELFF.

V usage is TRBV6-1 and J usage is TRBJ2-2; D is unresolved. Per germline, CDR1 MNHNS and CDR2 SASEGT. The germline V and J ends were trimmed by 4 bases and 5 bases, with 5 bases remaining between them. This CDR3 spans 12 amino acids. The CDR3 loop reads CASSGPTGELFF. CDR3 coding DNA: TGTGCCAGCAGTGGACCTACCGGGGAGCTGTTTTTT.

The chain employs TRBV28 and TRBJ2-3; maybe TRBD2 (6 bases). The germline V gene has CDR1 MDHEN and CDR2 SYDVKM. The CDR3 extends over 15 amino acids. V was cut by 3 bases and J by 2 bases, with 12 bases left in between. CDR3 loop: CASSFLAIFTDTQYF. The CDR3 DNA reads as TGTGCCAGCAGTTTTCTAGCGATCTTCACAGATACGCAGTATTTT.

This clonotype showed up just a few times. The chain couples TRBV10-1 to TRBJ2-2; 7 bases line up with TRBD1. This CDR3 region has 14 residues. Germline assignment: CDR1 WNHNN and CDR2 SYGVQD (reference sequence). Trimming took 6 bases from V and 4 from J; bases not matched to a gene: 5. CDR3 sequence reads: CASSPGQSTGELFF. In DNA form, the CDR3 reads TGCGCCAGCAGCCCGGGACAGTCCACCGGGGAGCTGTTTTTT.

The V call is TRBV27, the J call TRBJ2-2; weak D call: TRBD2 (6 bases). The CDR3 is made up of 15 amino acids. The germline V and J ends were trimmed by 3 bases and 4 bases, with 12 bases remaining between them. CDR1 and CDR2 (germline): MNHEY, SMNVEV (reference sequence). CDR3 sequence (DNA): TGTGCCAGCAGTTTTAGCGGAAGAGGCACCGGGGAGCTGTTTTTT. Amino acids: CASSFSGRGTGELFF.

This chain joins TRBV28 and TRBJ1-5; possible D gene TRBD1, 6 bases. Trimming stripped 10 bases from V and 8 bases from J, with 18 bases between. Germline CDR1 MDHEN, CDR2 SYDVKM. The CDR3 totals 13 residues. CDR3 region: CATRTELLEPQHF. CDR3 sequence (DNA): TGTGCCACAAGGACAGAACTACTGGAGCCCCAGCATTTT. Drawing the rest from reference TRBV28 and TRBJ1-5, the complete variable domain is DVKVTQSSRYLVKRTGEKVFLECVQDMDHENMFWYRQDPGLGLRLIYFSYDVKMKEKGDIPEGYSVSREKKERFSLILESASTNQTSMYLCATRTELLEPQHFGDGTRLSIL.